This is a list of T cell receptor beta chains from one sample in a study of PD-1 blockade in classical Hodgkin lymphoma. The assay was immunoSEQ multiplex PCR, and TCRdb's table has in-frame clones only and misses some. The profile shows over 20,000 clones, around nine tenths of them singletons. Sequencing was carried out using CD8+ T cells from blood. The receptors derive from a human donor with classical Hodgkin lymphoma. Both conserved end residues are part of each CDR3. The order of the fields is J gene, D gene, CDR3 length, V gene, CDR3 protein. A D gene is named only where the DNA matches it firmly.

TRBJ2-7	TRBD2	15	TRBV2	CASSGPGRELGEQYF
TRBJ1-2	TRBD1	15	TRBV7-3	CASSLGKTGAGGYTF
TRBJ2-3	TRBD2	15	TRBV7-3	CASSPGKRDTDTQYF
TRBJ2-1	-	16	TRBV5-1	CASSLARGSSYNEQFF
TRBJ1-2	TRBD1	14	TRBV29-1	CSTRTGDRGYGYTF
TRBJ1-2	TRBD1	15	TRBV9	CASSVVLTGANGYTF
TRBJ1-2	TRBD1	15	TRBV18	CASSPPGQGAGGYTF
TRBJ2-7	TRBD2	17	TRBV11-3	CASSLGQRAGGKYEQYF
TRBJ1-2	TRBD1	15	TRBV6-5	CASSPSSGTGSRLAF
TRBJ2-1	-	15	TRBV10-3	CAISAARESYNEQFF
TRBJ1-6	TRBD1	15	TRBV29-1	CSAREGPGGNSPLHF
TRBJ1-5	-	12	TRBV29-1	CSASDSNQPQHF
TRBJ2-4	-	16	TRBV14	CASSPGPSWAKNIQYF
TRBJ2-2	-	13	TRBV5-6	CASSWADTGELFF
TRBJ1-5	-	12	TRBV2	CASRGHNQPQHF
TRBJ2-3	-	15	TRBV27	CASSLASPPRDTQYF
TRBJ2-6	TRBD1	16	TRBV5-1	CASSSRTGAGANVLTF
TRBJ2-7	TRBD1	17	TRBV13	CASSSRDRGASSYEQYF
TRBJ2-7	-	11	TRBV10-2	CASSVGVEQYF
TRBJ2-1	TRBD1	12	TRBV29-1	CSVRTGGYEQFF
TRBJ2-1	TRBD2	15	TRBV19	CASSLEGTSYNEQFF
TRBJ2-7	TRBD1	15	TRBV7-7	CASRRDRGTRYEQYF
TRBJ1-1	-	13	TRBV10-1	CASRRGLGTEAFF
TRBJ1-5	-	15	TRBV7-2	CASSSGGRDDQPQHF
TRBJ2-1	-	15	TRBV25-1	CASSLYEGFLNEQFF
TRBJ2-2	-	16	TRBV28	CASSLMSERNTGELFF
TRBJ1-4	TRBD1	13	TRBV30	CAWDAGTGGRLFF
TRBJ1-4	-	17	TRBV4-3	CASSQDPGKATNEKLFF
TRBJ1-1	-	13	TRBV19	CASSDRSGTEAFF
TRBJ2-3	-	9	TRBV7-2	CRTADTQYF
TRBJ2-3	TRBD2	16	TRBV27	CASSLLPSGSTDTQYF
TRBJ2-2	TRBD1	13	TRBV2	CASGQGDTGELFF
TRBJ1-2	-	13	TRBV19	CASLNSGVYGYTF
TRBJ2-1	-	17	TRBV7-3	CASSLTSRGIVYNEQFF
TRBJ2-7	-	12	TRBV19	CASSQGGYEQYF
TRBJ1-1	-	14	TRBV15	CATSRGGSDTEAFF
TRBJ2-1	TRBD1	22	TRBV7-6	CASSVRDRGVVAGPSSYNEQFF
TRBJ2-7	-	13	TRBV9	CASSGTDSYEQYF
TRBJ2-7	-	16	TRBV15	CATSRDPEGVDDEQYF
TRBJ2-7	TRBD1	14	TRBV5-1	CASSFGTGGDEQYF
TRBJ1-5	-	14	TRBV11-2	CASSLDLVDQPQHF
TRBJ2-7	-	12	TRBV4-2	CASSQGLNEQYF
TRBJ1-4	-	17	TRBV6-1	CASSGSGAKAANEKLFF
TRBJ2-7	-	16	TRBV4-3	CASSQESGVLSYEQYF
TRBJ2-7	TRBD1	15	TRBV9	CASSVAGTGTYEQYF
TRBJ1-2	TRBD1	13	TRBV18	CASSRDREDGYTF
TRBJ2-7	-	15	TRBV19	CASSIFRDAAYEQYF
TRBJ1-5	-	15	TRBV28	CASTRGTPSNQPQHF
TRBJ2-7	TRBD2	15	TRBV4-3	CASSQDRQREAEQYF
TRBJ1-5	-	13	TRBV15	CATSRAPDQPQHF
TRBJ1-1	TRBD1	15	TRBV18	CASSEQTGMNTEAFF
TRBJ2-7	TRBD2	17	TRBV2	CASSEAPRTSGSWEQYF
TRBJ2-7	TRBD2	15	TRBV7-2	CASSSKAGSVYEQYF
TRBJ2-7	TRBD2	15	TRBV4-3	CASSQAVSGSYEQYF
TRBJ1-5	TRBD1	14	TRBV30	CAWSQGQGGQPQHF